The 14 T cell receptor beta chains reported below all come from one sample, sequenced in a study of cytomegalovirus exposure and HLA in healthy donors. Researchers ran the PCR with 60 Vbeta and 13 Jbeta primers. Profiling relied on immunoSEQ multiplex PCR, and the TCRdb table lists in-frame clones only, not all of them. The sample lists 50,000 or so clones; 50% to 70% were seen once. The sample comprised PBMCs. The receptors were sampled from a human donor in good health.

The chain uses TRBV9 and TRBJ2-7, with no clear D. Germline V gene data show CDR1 as SGDLS and CDR2 as YYNGEE. Trimming took 0 bases from V and 2 from J, leaving 9 bases between them. There are 14 residues in the CDR3. This CDR3 reads CASSVDVTTYEQYF. The CDR3 coding sequence is TGTGCCAGCAGCGTAGACGTAACAACCTACGAGCAGTACTTC.

This clone has only a few counts. The genes are TRBV2 and TRBJ2-1; no clear D. The CDR3 totals 17 residues. Germline CDR1 and CDR2: SNHLY and FYNNEI. V lost 1 base and J 0 bases, leaving 13 bases between the germline ends. The CDR3 is CASSEVLSSSSYNEQFF. CDR3 DNA sequence: TGTGCCAGCAGTGAAGTGTTGTCGTCTAGCTCCTACAATGAGCAGTTCTTC. The full variable domain, rest sourced from reference TRBV2 and TRBJ2-1, is EPEVTQTPSHQVTQMGQEVILRCVPISNHLYFYWYRQILGQKVEFLVSFYNNEISEKSEIFDDQFSVERPDGSNFTLKIRSTKLEDSAMYFCASSEVLSSSSYNEQFFGPGTRLTVL.

The V and J genes are TRBV30 and TRBJ2-3; possibly TRBD2 for D (7 bases). The V end was cut by 1 base, the J end by 4 bases, with 21 bases between. This CDR3 has 17 residues. Germline CDR1 reads GTSNPN; CDR2 reads SVGIG (reference sequence). In nucleotides, the CDR3 is TGTGCCTGGAGTGCTTGGTCGGGCGGGGGCTACTCAGATACGCAGTATTTT. Amino acids: CAWSAWSGGGYSDTQYF.

This rearrangement joins TRBV6-5 to TRBJ2-6; D gene unclear. Deletions cut 2 bases from V and 0 bases from J, with 2 bases between. The germline V gene has CDR1 MNHEY and CDR2 SVGAGI. The CDR3 is made up of 14 amino acids. This CDR3 is CASSYHSGANVLTF. CDR3 DNA sequence: TGTGCCAGCAGTTACCACTCTGGGGCCAACGTCCTGACTTTC.

This clone was seen only a few times. At one of its ends the junction is not consistent with the germline gene, which may arise from a read error. The genes are TRBV7-9 and TRBJ2-1, with TRBD2 matching over 10 bases. The CDR3 is 12 residues long. Germline loops: CDR1 SEHNR, CDR2 FQNEAQ (reference sequence). The CDR3 loop is CSSGGGYNEQFF. CDR3 nucleotides: TGTTCCAGCGGGGGGGGGTACAATGAGCAGTTCTTC.

The rearrangement uses TRBV7-9 and TRBJ1-2; 7 bases agree with TRBD1. This CDR3 region has 14 residues. Germline CDR1 is SEHNR and CDR2 is FQNEAQ (reference sequence). J lost 4 bases, V lost 5 bases, and 7 bases had no gene match. The DNA of the CDR3 is TGTGCCAGCAGCCAAACCGCAGGGGGCTATGGCTACACCTTC. This translates into CASSQTAGGYGYTF. The whole variable domain, remainder taken from reference TRBV7-9 and TRBJ1-2, is DTGVSQNPRHKITKRGQNVTFRCDPISEHNRLYWYRQTLGQGPEFLTYFQNEAQLEKSRLLSDRFSAERPKGSFSTLEIQRTEQGDSAMYLCASSQTAGGYGYTFGSGTRLTVV.

CDR3 protein: CASSLEGRRVRETQYF. The CDR3 region has the DNA TGTGCCAGCAGCTTGGAGGGCAGGAGGGTTCGGGAGACCCAGTACTTC. The rearrangement links TRBV5-6 to TRBJ2-5; maybe TRBD2 (6 bases). In germline, CDR1 is SGHDT, CDR2 YYEEEE. CDR3 length equals 16 residues. V was pared by 0 bases and J by 5 bases, with 17 bases between.

Only one count was recorded for this clone. V and J are TRBV29-1 and TRBJ2-3; D possibly corresponds to TRBD2 (6 bases). The CDR3 length is 14 residues. Trimming removed 6 bases at V and 2 bases at J, with 15 bases between. The V gene's germline CDR1 is SQVTM and CDR2 ANQGSEA. CDR3 sequence (DNA): TGCAGCGTGGTTAGGCGGGGAGTCACAGATACGCAGTATTTT. This codes for CSVVRRGVTDTQYF.

The V and J genes are TRBV9 and TRBJ1-1; D not resolved. Trimming pared 3 bases from V and 1 base from J, leaving 4 bases between. Germline CDR1 is SGDLS and CDR2 is YYNGEE. The CDR3 sequence is 12 residues long. The CDR3 loop is CASSARNTEAFF. CDR3 coding DNA: TGTGCCAGCAGCGCTAGGAACACTGAAGCTTTCTTT. Using reference TRBV9 and TRBJ1-1 for the parts outside the CDR3, the full variable domain is DSGVTQTPKHLITATGQRVTLRCSPRSGDLSVYWYQQSLDQGLQFLIQYYNGEERAKGNILERFSAQQFPDLHSELNLSSLELGDSALYFCASSARNTEAFFGQGTRLTVV.

The chain combines TRBV2 with TRBJ1-1; 7 bases are shared with TRBD1. The CDR3 covers 16 residues. The V gene's germline CDR1 is SNHLY and CDR2 FYNNEI. After removal of 6 bases from V and 1 base from J, the junction contained 11 bases not matched to a gene. The CDR3 nucleotides read TGTGCCAGCAGGGAAACCTTCACAGGGGAGAACACTGAAGCTTTCTTT. Translating gives CASRETFTGENTEAFF.

This clone came up a few times. The rearrangement joins TRBV9 to TRBJ2-1, with D uncertain. The germline CDR1 and CDR2 sequences are SGDLS and YYNGEE. Trimming left V 2 bases short and J 5 bases short, with 11 bases between. The CDR3 length is 14 residues. In DNA, the CDR3 is TGTGCCAGCAGCGTGCCTCTGGCGGACAATGAGCAGTTCTTC. Its protein product is CASSVPLADNEQFF. Based on the CDR3 plus reference TRBV9 and TRBJ2-1, the full variable domain is DSGVTQTPKHLITATGQRVTLRCSPRSGDLSVYWYQQSLDQGLQFLIQYYNGEERAKGNILERFSAQQFPDLHSELNLSSLELGDSALYFCASSVPLADNEQFFGPGTRLTVL.

This clone was counted only a few times. The rearrangement joins TRBV30 to TRBJ2-3; D is possibly TRBD1 (6 bases). V lost 7 bases to trimming and J lost 1 base, with 18 bases between them. This CDR3 region has 15 residues. Germline values: CDR1 GTSNPN, CDR2 SVGIG (reference sequence). This chain's CDR3 is CALQPWGLGTDTQYF. The CDR3 DNA reads TGTGCCTTACAACCTTGGGGGCTGGGCACAGATACGCAGTATTTT.

The CDR3 region is CASSMSVAVSYEQYF. CDR3 sequence (DNA): TGTGCCAGTAGTATGTCAGTCGCGGTCTCCTACGAGCAGTACTTC. J is TRBJ2-7 and V is TRBV19; no firm D call. V dropped 3 bases and J dropped 0 bases, with 12 bases sitting between them. The CDR3 runs 15 residues. The germline V gene has CDR1 LNHDA and CDR2 SQIVND (reference sequence). Full variable domain (outside the CDR3, taken from reference TRBV19 and TRBJ2-7): DGGITQSPKYLFRKEGQNVTLSCEQNLNHDAMYWYRQDPGQGLRLIYYSQIVNDFQKGDIAEGYSVSREKKESFPLTVTSAQKNPTAFYLCASSMSVAVSYEQYFGPGTRLTVT.

The CDR3 spells CASSQDRQQPQHF. For the CDR3, the DNA is TGTGCCAGCAGCCAAGATAGACAGCAGCCCCAGCATTTT. The gene calls are TRBV4-2 and TRBJ1-5, with D perhaps TRBD1 (5 bases). CDR3 length equals 13 residues. CDR1 is LGHNA, CDR2 YNFKEQ, per germline. Trimming removed 0 bases from V and 7 bases from J, with 7 bases in between.